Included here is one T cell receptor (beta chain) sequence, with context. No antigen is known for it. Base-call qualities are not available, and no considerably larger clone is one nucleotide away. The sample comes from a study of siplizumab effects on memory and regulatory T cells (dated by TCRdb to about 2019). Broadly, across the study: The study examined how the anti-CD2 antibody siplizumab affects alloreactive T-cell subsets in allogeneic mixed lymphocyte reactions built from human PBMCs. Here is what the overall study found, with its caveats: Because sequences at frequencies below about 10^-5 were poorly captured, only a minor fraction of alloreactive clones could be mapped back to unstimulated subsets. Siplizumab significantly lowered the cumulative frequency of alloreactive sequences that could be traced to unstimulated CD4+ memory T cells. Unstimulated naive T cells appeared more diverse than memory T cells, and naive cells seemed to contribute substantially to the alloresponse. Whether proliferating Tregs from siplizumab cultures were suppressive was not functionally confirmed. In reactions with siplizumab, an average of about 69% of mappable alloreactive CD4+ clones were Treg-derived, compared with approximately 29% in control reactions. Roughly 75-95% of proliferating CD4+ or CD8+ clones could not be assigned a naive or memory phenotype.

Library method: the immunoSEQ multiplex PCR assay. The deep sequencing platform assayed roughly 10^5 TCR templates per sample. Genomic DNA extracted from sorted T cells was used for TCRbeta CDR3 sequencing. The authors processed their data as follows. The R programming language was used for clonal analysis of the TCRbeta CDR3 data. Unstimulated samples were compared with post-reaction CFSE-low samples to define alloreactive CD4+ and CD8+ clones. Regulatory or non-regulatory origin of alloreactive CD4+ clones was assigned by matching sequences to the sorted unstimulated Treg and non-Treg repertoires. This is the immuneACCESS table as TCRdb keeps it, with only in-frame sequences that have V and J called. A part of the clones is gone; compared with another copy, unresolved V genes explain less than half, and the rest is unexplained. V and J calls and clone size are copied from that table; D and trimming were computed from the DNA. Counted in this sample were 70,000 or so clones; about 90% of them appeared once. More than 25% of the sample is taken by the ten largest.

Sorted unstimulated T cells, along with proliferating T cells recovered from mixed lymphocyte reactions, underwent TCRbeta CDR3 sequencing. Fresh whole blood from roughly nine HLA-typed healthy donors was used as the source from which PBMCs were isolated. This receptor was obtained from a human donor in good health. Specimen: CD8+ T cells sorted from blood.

The DNA sequence follows: TGCAGCGTTGAAATGGAGACAGGAGTAGCGGGAGATGAGCAGTTCTTC. Translated, this is CSVEMETGVAGDEQFF. The sequence joins TRBV29-1 to TRBJ2-1, and 9 junctional nucleotides match TRBD2. The V end gives up 2 bases and the J end 8 bases, leaving 13 bases in the junction not matched to a gene. CDR1 and CDR2, per the germline V gene, are SQVTM and ANQGSEA. The CDR3, cysteine through phenylalanine, is 16 amino acids long. The DNA shown is the 48-base CDR3, in frame from base 1.